A selection of T cell receptor beta chains follows, all from one sample in a study of cytomegalovirus exposure and HLA in healthy donors. Method: immunoSEQ multiplex PCR; TCRdb's copy keeps in-frame clones and lacks some. The sample lists 85,000 to 130,000 clones, over 55% seen once, with approximately 2.8% in the top ten. The sequenced sample was PBMCs. The receptor set was obtained from a female donor in good health and CMV-seronegative. Both conserved end residues are part of each CDR3. D genes are given only for firm matches. Clone size, where shown, is once, few, many, or a class for clones that have expanded.

d_call | j_call | v_call | clone_size | cdr3_aa | cdr3_nt
- | TRBJ2-2 | TRBV7-3 | - | CASSLNAGRNTGELFF | TGTGCCAGCAGCCTTAATGCGGGGCGGAACACCGGGGAGCTGTTTTTT
TRBD1 | TRBJ1-1 | TRBV29-1 | - | CSVGDRGLGTEAFF | TGCAGCGTTGGGGACAGGGGGCTGGGCACTGAAGCTTTCTTT
- | TRBJ2-7 | TRBV2 | - | CASSSEGLLYEQYF | TGTGCCAGCAGTTCTGAAGGACTCCTCTACGAGCAGTACTTC
TRBD2 | TRBJ2-7 | TRBV9 | - | CASSQGLALSYEQYF | TGTGCCAGCAGCCAGGGACTAGCACTTTCCTACGAGCAGTACTTC
TRBD2 | TRBJ2-1 | TRBV5-1 | - | CASSYAGEEQFF | TGCGCCAGCAGCTACGCGGGAGAGGAGCAGTTCTTC
- | TRBJ2-5 | TRBV9 | - | CASSATGQETQYF | TGTGCCAGCAGCGCGACAGGCCAAGAGACCCAGTACTTC
TRBD2 | TRBJ2-3 | TRBV6-5 | - | CASSTPAGTTDTQYF | TGTGCCAGCAGTACGCCAGCGGGAACCACAGATACGCAGTATTTT
TRBD1 | TRBJ2-7 | TRBV19 | - | CASSIDRQGRGHEQYF | TGTGCCAGTAGTATAGATCGACAGGGCCGGGGCCACGAGCAGTACTTC
TRBD2 | TRBJ2-2 | TRBV19 | - | CASSRGSGANTGELFF | TGTGCCAGTAGTAGGGGTAGCGGGGCGAACACCGGGGAGCTGTTTTTT
TRBD2 | TRBJ2-7 | TRBV10-2 | - | CASSESRASGSGGPYEQYF | TGCGCCAGCAGTGAGTCGAGGGCTAGCGGGAGTGGAGGGCCTTACGAGCAGTACTTC
TRBD2 | TRBJ2-7 | TRBV18 | - | CASSPGIGREGLEQYF | TGTGCCAGCTCACCGGGAATAGGGCGGGAGGGGCTGGAGCAGTACTTC
TRBD2 | TRBJ2-1 | TRBV12-5 | - | CASGGLELEQFF | TGTGCTAGTGGCGGACTAGAGCTTGAGCAGTTCTTC
TRBD2 | TRBJ2-5 | TRBV12-5 | - | CASVLAGGPGETQYF | TGTGCTAGTGTCTTAGCGGGAGGGCCGGGTGAGACCCAGTACTTC
- | TRBJ1-4 | TRBV15 | - | CATSRDSGGGEKLFF | TGTGCCACCAGCAGAGATTCGGGAGGGGGTGAAAAACTGTTTTTT
- | TRBJ1-1 | TRBV7-9 | - | CASSLGARGEAFF | TGTGCCAGCAGCTTAGGAGCGCGAGGTGAAGCTTTCTTT
- | TRBJ1-5 | TRBV4-3 | - | CASSQDTENQPQHF | TGCGCCAGCAGCCAAGATACAGAGAATCAGCCCCAGCATTTT
TRBD2 | TRBJ2-7 | TRBV28 | - | CASIGLAGYEQYF | TGTGCCAGCATCGGACTAGCGGGCTACGAGCAGTACTTC
- | TRBJ2-2 | TRBV29-1 | once | CSVDGSYTGELFF | TGCAGCGTTGACGGGAGTTATACCGGGGAGCTGTTTTTT
- | TRBJ1-1 | TRBV19 | - | CASSIAGGSSMNTEAFF | TGTGCCAGTAGTATAGCCGGCGGCAGCTCAATGAACACTGAAGCTTTCTTT
TRBD1 | TRBJ1-2 | TRBV6-5 | - | CASRRTGTFSGYTF | TGTGCCAGCAGAAGGACAGGCACCTTCTCTGGCTACACCTTC
TRBD2 | TRBJ2-7 | TRBV5-1 | - | CASRSGSYEQYF | TGCGCCAGCAGGAGCGGGAGCTACGAGCAGTACTTC
TRBD2 | TRBJ2-1 | TRBV11-2 | - | CASSLRGGHGSYNEQFF | TGTGCCAGCAGCCTGCGGGGGGGGCATGGCTCCTACAATGAGCAGTTCTTC
TRBD1 | TRBJ2-7 | TRBV7-9 | few | CASSPGGGTGGFLFYEQYF | TGTGCCAGCAGTCCCGGCGGTGGGACAGGGGGCTTTCTTTTCTACGAGCAGTACTTC
- | TRBJ1-2 | TRBV19 | once | CASSQDRRLPWDGYTF | TGTGCCAGTAGTCAGGACAGACGGCTACCTTGGGATGGCTACACCTTC
TRBD1 | TRBJ2-7 | TRBV27 | once | CASSLGTGPYEQYF | TGTGCCAGCAGTTTGGGGACAGGTCCCTACGAGCAGTACTTC
- | TRBJ2-1 | TRBV9 | few | CASSVGHIHPYNEQFF | TGTGCCAGCAGCGTAGGCCATATACATCCCTACAATGAGCAGTTCTTC
- | TRBJ2-1 | TRBV25-1 | - | CASSASGGLNEQFF | TGTGCCAGCAGTGCTTCAGGGGGGTTGAATGAGCAGTTCTTC
TRBD1 | TRBJ1-5 | TRBV5-5 | few | CASSVGTGLQPQHF | TGTGCCAGCAGCGTTGGGACAGGGTTACAGCCCCAGCATTTT
TRBD1 | TRBJ1-1 | TRBV5-1 | - | CASNPSGGQGILSTEAFF | TGCGCCAGCAACCCCTCGGGGGGACAGGGGATCTTGAGCACTGAAGCTTTCTTT
- | TRBJ2-1 | TRBV6-5 | - | CASSYSGQEQFF | TGTGCCAGCAGTTACTCGGGACAAGAGCAGTTCTTC
TRBD1 | TRBJ1-5 | TRBV4-1 | - | CASSQDEGADQPQHF | TGCGCCAGCAGCCAAGATGAGGGGGCTGACCAGCCCCAGCATTTT
TRBD2 | TRBJ2-3 | TRBV9 | - | CASSPPPSGRLTDTQYF | TGTGCCAGCAGCCCCCCACCTAGCGGGAGGCTGACAGATACGCAGTATTTT
TRBD1 | TRBJ2-7 | TRBV11-3 | - | CASSPLLGTGEKYEQYF | TGTGCCAGCAGCCCACTACTGGGGACAGGGGAAAAGTACGAGCAGTACTTC
TRBD2 | TRBJ2-3 | TRBV29-1 | - | CSVDGVAGGTDTQYF | TGCAGCGTTGATGGGGTAGCGGGAGGCACAGATACGCAGTATTTT
- | TRBJ2-2 | TRBV27 | - | CASSFYAFQNTGELFF | TGTGCCAGCAGTTTTTACGCGTTCCAGAACACCGGGGAGCTGTTTTTT
- | TRBJ1-2 | TRBV7-8 | few | CASSSFGQRQGYTF | TGTGCCAGCAGCTCGTTTGGACAGCGGCAGGGCTACACCTTC
TRBD1 | TRBJ1-5 | TRBV27 | few | CASSLAGTGSQPQHF | TGTGCCAGCAGTTTGGCCGGGACAGGGTCTCAGCCCCAGCATTTT
- | TRBJ2-1 | TRBV5-1 | - | CASSLGQTYNEQFF | TGCGCCAGCAGCTTGGGTCAGACCTACAATGAGCAGTTCTTC
TRBD2 | TRBJ2-5 | TRBV4-1 | few | CASSQGTSGIQETQYF | TGCGCCAGCAGCCAGGGGACTAGCGGGATCCAAGAGACCCAGTACTTC
TRBD2 | TRBJ2-7 | TRBV5-5 | - | CASSLGGGTSYEQYF | TGTGCCAGCAGCTTGGGGGGAGGGACGTCCTACGAGCAGTACTTC
TRBD1 | TRBJ2-1 | TRBV11-3 | - | CASRRQGASRNEQFF | TGTGCCAGCAGGCGACAGGGGGCTTCCCGCAATGAGCAGTTCTTC
- | TRBJ2-2 | TRBV2 | - | CASSEDGSRTGELFF | TGTGCCAGCAGTGAGGACGGGAGTAGGACCGGGGAGCTGTTTTTT
- | TRBJ1-4 | TRBV11-2 | - | CASSLGIGRGIEKLFF | TGTGCCAGCAGCTTAGGCATCGGCAGGGGTATCGAAAAACTGTTTTTT
TRBD1 | TRBJ1-1 | TRBV18 | - | CASSPLKVTGGVNTEAFF | TGTGCCAGCTCACCTTTAAAGGTCACAGGGGGAGTGAACACTGAAGCTTTCTTT
- | TRBJ1-5 | TRBV27 | once | CASSPREGSQPQHF | TGTGCCAGCAGCCCTCGGGAGGGGAGTCAGCCCCAGCATTTT
- | TRBJ1-4 | TRBV4-3 | - | CASSQDGWGRGDEKLFF | TGCGCCAGCAGCCAAGACGGATGGGGCAGGGGAGATGAAAAACTGTTTTTT
- | TRBJ2-6 | TRBV6-1 | - | CASSERPSGANVLTF | TGTGCCAGCAGTGAGCGGCCCTCTGGGGCCAACGTCCTGACTTTC
- | TRBJ2-5 | TRBV6-1 | - | CASSEGGRRGTQYF | TGTGCCAGCAGCGAGGGGGGGCGGAGAGGGACCCAGTACTTC
TRBD1 | TRBJ2-3 | TRBV9 | - | CASSVTGGMGTDTQYF | TGTGCCAGCAGCGTGACAGGGGGCATGGGCACAGATACGCAGTATTTT
- | TRBJ1-4 | TRBV14 | - | CASRRWRGEKLFF | TGTGCCAGCAGACGTTGGAGGGGTGAAAAACTGTTTTTT
- | TRBJ2-2 | TRBV13 | few | CASSLYNPRGENTGELFF | TGTGCCAGCAGCTTATATAACCCCCGGGGAGAGAACACCGGGGAGCTGTTTTTT
- | TRBJ1-2 | TRBV5-5 | - | CASSFDGAGYGYTF | TGTGCCAGCAGCTTCGACGGCGCAGGCTATGGCTACACCTTC
TRBD2 | TRBJ2-5 | TRBV9 | - | CASSVAGAETQYF | TGTGCCAGCAGCGTTGCGGGAGCAGAGACCCAGTACTTC
- | TRBJ2-7 | TRBV27 | - | CASSFLAVPNEQYF | -
TRBD2 | TRBJ2-2 | TRBV6-5 | - | CASSYGGSGTGELFF | TGTGCCAGCAGTTACGGCGGGAGTGGAACCGGGGAGCTGTTTTTT
TRBD2 | TRBJ2-7 | TRBV4-1 | - | CASSQLGWGGVRNEQYF | TGCGCCAGCAGCCAACTCGGATGGGGGGGAGTGAGGAACGAGCAGTACTTC
TRBD2 | TRBJ2-1 | TRBV2 | - | CASTPIYASGKFF | TGTGCCAGCACCCCTATCTACGCTAGCGGGAAGTTCTTC
- | TRBJ1-1 | TRBV19 | - | CASSIYEGTEAFF | TGTGCCAGTAGTATCTACGAGGGCACTGAAGCTTTCTTT
TRBD2 | TRBJ2-7 | TRBV2 | - | CASQPLAGSYEQYF | TGTGCCAGCCAGCCACTAGCGGGATCGTACGAGCAGTACTTC